Below, 20 T cell receptor beta chains from the same sample are listed, as sequenced in a study of human T cells and chemical hapten exposure. Via MiXCR, TCRdb re-called the RACE reads, giving one row per CDR3 protein. The table includes some 43,000 distinct CDR3 sequences, 3.5% to 4% detected once. Time point here: patch test 1, 2 weeks after DPC sensitization. Sample treatment: therapeutic diphenylcyclopropenone sensitization with weekly scalp DPC. Total RNA came from unfractionated whole blood. Sequenced material: whole blood, taken in connection with sensitization to the hapten diphenylcyclopropenone (DPC). The receptors here all came from a man between 45 and 60 years old with alopecia areata. Some clones in this sample may be carry-over from other donors' samples.

In this sample, this clonotype turned up many times. The chain joins TRBV3-1 to TRBJ2-3, with D unclear. Germline CDR1 is LGHDT and CDR2 is YNNKEL (reference sequence). This CDR3 region has 12 residues. The V and J ends lost 1 base and 3 bases respectively, with 2 bases between them. The CDR3 DNA follows: TGTGCCAGCAGCCAAGTTACAGATACGCAGTATTTT. This gives the protein CASSQVTDTQYF.

This clonotype has a handful of counts. CDR3: CAGGGIPLSNQPQHF. Here the CDR3 DNA reads TGTGCCGGAGGGGGCATACCTCTTAGCAATCAGCCCCAGCATTTT. This chain joins TRBV28 and TRBJ1-5; 7 bases agree with TRBD1. CDR3 length equals 15 residues. Per the germline V gene, CDR1 is MDHEN and CDR2 is SYDVKM. With 11 bases clipped from V and 0 bases from J, the junction kept 10 bases outside the gene matches.

This clonotype has a count of ten or more. The V and J genes are TRBV7-8 and TRBJ1-1; TRBD1 agrees at 8 bases. With V trimmed by 4 bases and J by 6 bases, 7 bases remained unmatched. The germline CDR1 and CDR2 sequences are SGHVS and FQNEAQ. CDR3 size: 14 residues. For the CDR3, the DNA is TGTGCCAGCAGCTGGCAGGGGGCTTCCGCTGAAGCTTTCTTT. Translation gives CASSWQGASAEAFF.

This clonotype showed up many times. This chain links TRBV20-1 with TRBJ2-5; TRBD1 is a possible D gene (6 bases). Germline CDR1 DFQATT, CDR2 SNEGSKA (reference sequence). The CDR3 extends over 16 amino acids. The V end was cut by 2 bases, the J end by 2 bases, with 18 bases between. This chain's CDR3 is CSARITPGHPQETQYF. CDR3 DNA: TGCAGTGCTAGAATAACACCGGGACACCCGCAAGAGACCCAGTACTTC.

This clonotype was seen many times. The chain recombines TRBV30 with TRBJ2-7; the D gene is possibly TRBD2 (6 bases). CDR1 is GTSNPN and CDR2 is SVGIG in the germline V gene (reference sequence). CDR3 length: 14 residues. The germline V and J ends were trimmed by 2 bases and 2 bases, with 13 bases remaining between them. The CDR3 coding sequence is TGTGCCTGGAGTCCGGCGGGGATTGCCTACGAGCAGTACTTC. Translated: CAWSPAGIAYEQYF.

The sample holds many counts of this clonotype. The chain uses TRBV12-3 or TRBV12-4 and TRBJ2-1; 9 bases fit TRBD2. The CDR3 has 12 amino acids. The ends lost 6 bases at V and 9 bases at J; junction bases unmatched: 3. CDR3 coding DNA: TGTGCCAGCAGCCTAGCGGGATTTGAGCAGTTCTTC. Amino acids: CASSLAGFEQFF.

This clonotype was observed a handful of times. This sequence joins TRBV29-1 and TRBJ2-3; D remains unclear. V lost 7 bases to trimming and J lost 1 base, with 12 bases between them. This CDR3 is built from 13 residues. Germline lookup yields CDR1 SQVTM and CDR2 ANQGSEA. CDR3 residues: CSAVAMGTDTQYF. As DNA, the CDR3 is TGCAGCGCCGTAGCTATGGGCACAGATACGCAGTATTTT.

This clonotype was counted ten times or more. This sequence joins TRBV21-1 and TRBJ2-5; whether TRBD2, the table's D call, matches the DNA was not checked. TRBV21-1 counts as a pseudogene. CDR3 length equals 17 residues. The DNA for the CDR3 is TGTGCCAGCAGCCTACCCCTAGCGGGAGTGATCCAAGAGACCCAGTACTTC. This codes for CASSLPLAGVIQETQYF.

This clonotype has at least ten counts. The chain links TRBV15 to TRBJ1-5, with D hard to call. The CDR3 is made up of 15 amino acids. The germline V gene encodes CDR1 LNHNV and CDR2 YYDKDF (reference sequence). Trimming took 0 bases from V and 2 from J, leaving 8 bases between them. This CDR3 reads CATSRDQRGNQPQHF. CDR3 nucleotide sequence: TGTGCCACCAGCAGAGATCAACGGGGCAATCAGCCCCAGCATTTT.

This clonotype was recorded at least ten times. The gene calls are TRBV9 and TRBJ2-3; 8 bases fit TRBD1. The junction had 4 bases not matched to a gene; V was cut back by 0 bases and J by 4 bases. This CDR3 spans 15 amino acids. Germline CDR1 reads SGDLS; CDR2 reads YYNGEE. CDR3 region: CASSVEGTGSDTQYF. The CDR3 nucleotides are TGTGCCAGCAGCGTAGAAGGGACAGGATCAGATACGCAGTATTTT.

At least ten counts were recorded for this clonotype. The chain carries TRBV5-1 and TRBJ2-3; no definite D call. The CDR3 consists of 16 residues. The V end lost 3 bases, the J end lost 5 bases, and 19 bases lay between the germline ends. Germline CDR1 is SGHRS and CDR2 is YFSETQ. This chain's CDR3 is CASSSGALGRRDTQYF. The CDR3 nucleotides are TGCGCCAGCAGCTCCGGAGCATTAGGACGGCGAGATACGCAGTATTTT.

This clonotype was observed many times. V and J are TRBV7-2 and TRBJ2-5; TRBD2 matches at 8 bases. With V trimmed by 2 bases and J by 0 bases, 2 bases remained unmatched. The length of the CDR3 is 15 residues. Per the germline V gene, CDR1 is SGHTA and CDR2 is FQGNSA. The CDR3 is CASSLTSGNQETQYF. CDR3 nucleotide sequence: TGTGCCAGCAGCTTAACTAGCGGAAACCAAGAGACCCAGTACTTC.

This clonotype has just one count. The chain carries TRBV7-8 and TRBJ1-3, with D possibly matching TRBD1 (5 bases). V was trimmed by 3 bases and J by 4 bases, leaving 16 bases between them. Germline V gene sequence: CDR1 SGHVS, CDR2 FQNEAQ. This CDR3 is built from 16 residues. CDR3 amino acids: CASSLGTVRGGNTIYF. The CDR3 nucleotides read TGTGCCAGCAGCTTGGGGACGGTTAGAGGAGGAAACACCATATATTTT.

This clonotype was recorded at least ten times. The chain links TRBV6-6 to TRBJ2-1; D is uncertain. Germline CDR1 MNHNY, CDR2 SVGAGI (reference sequence). There are 12 residues in the CDR3. Deletions cut 6 bases from V and 7 bases from J, with 10 bases between. CDR3 region: CASRSYGNEQFF. The CDR3, as DNA: TGTGCCAGCAGAAGCTACGGAAATGAGCAGTTCTTC.

This clonotype has ten or more counts. This sequence joins TRBV20-1 and TRBJ2-7; TRBD2 matches 8 bases. The CDR3 runs to 14 residues. Germline V gene lookup returns CDR1 DFQATT and CDR2 SNEGSKA (reference sequence). Trimming at V came to 0 bases and at J to 6 bases, leaving 7 bases not matched to a gene. The CDR3 sequence: CSARDRTSNPEQYF. CDR3 in DNA: TGCAGTGCTAGAGACCGGACTAGCAACCCCGAGCAGTACTTC.

This clonotype was found many times. The J gene is TRBJ2-3, the V gene TRBV15; D not resolved. Per the germline V gene, CDR1 is LNHNV and CDR2 is YYDKDF (reference sequence). The CDR3 has 16 amino acids. V lost 3 bases to trimming and J lost 2 bases, with 15 bases between them. CDR3 bases: TGTGCCACCAGCAGCCAGCAGGAGAGACCCACAGATACGCAGTATTTT. Its protein is CATSSQQERPTDTQYF.

This clonotype has a handful of counts. This sequence joins TRBV2 and TRBJ1-6; 7 positions agree with TRBD1. The germline CDR1 and CDR2 sequences are SNHLY and FYNNEI. This CDR3 is built from 15 residues. With 3 bases clipped from V and 7 bases from J, the junction kept 6 bases outside the gene matches. The CDR3 DNA is TGTGCCAGCAGTGATGAAAGGACAGGCAATTCACCCCTCCACTTT. Encoded protein: CASSDERTGNSPLHF. Combining the CDR3 with reference TRBV2 and TRBJ1-6 gives the whole variable domain EPEVTQTPSHQVTQMGQEVILRCVPISNHLYFYWYRQILGQKVEFLVSFYNNEISEKSEIFDDQFSVERPDGSNFTLKIRSTKLEDSAMYFCASSDERTGNSPLHFGNGTRLTVT.

There are many counts of this clonotype. The rearrangement links TRBV29-1 to TRBJ2-3; possible D gene TRBD1, 5 bases. Trimming pared 4 bases from V and 2 bases from J, leaving 13 bases between. Per the germline V gene, CDR1 is SQVTM and CDR2 is ANQGSEA. The CDR3 runs to 14 residues. CDR3 bases: TGCAGCGTTGGAGCAGGGTCTACCACAGATACGCAGTATTTT. This sequence encodes CSVGAGSTTDTQYF.

V usage is TRBV19 and J usage is TRBJ2-1; no definite D call. CDR3 length equals 15 residues. V was shortened by 6 bases and J by 9 bases, with 21 bases between the two germline ends. CDR1 is LNHDA and CDR2 is SQIVND in the germline V gene (reference sequence). The CDR3 coding sequence is TGTGCCAGTAGGGGAACTCAAAGAATCGACGGTGAGCAGTTCTTC. This gives the protein CASRGTQRIDGEQFF.

This clonotype was seen more than once but under ten times. This chain joins TRBV28 and TRBJ1-1; weak D call: TRBD1 (6 bases). Per germline, CDR1 MDHEN and CDR2 SYDVKM. The V end lost 3 bases, the J end lost 4 bases, and 12 bases lay between the germline ends. The CDR3 consists of 14 residues. The CDR3 DNA reads TGTGCCAGCAGTTTGTCTCAGGGGCTCACTGAAGCTTTCTTT. Protein sequence: CASSLSQGLTEAFF.